Only a few counts were recorded for the clone carrying this T cell receptor beta chain. PCR employed 60 Vbeta and 13 Jbeta primers. Method: immunoSEQ multiplex PCR; TCRdb's copy keeps in-frame clones and lacks some. In the table there are 100,000 to 150,000 clones, approximately 80% of which are singletons. V lost 0 bases, J lost 0 bases, and 12 bases lay in between. Germline loops: CDR1 GTSNPN, CDR2 SVGIG (reference sequence). The CDR3 contains 16 residues. The sample is drawn from a study of cytomegalovirus exposure and HLA in healthy donors. What was sequenced was PBMCs. The sequence was obtained from a woman aged 40 to 55 in good health and CMV-seropositive. The chain carries TRBV30 and TRBJ2-4; D unclear. CDR3: CAWSVPLALAKNIQYF. DNA of the CDR3: TGTGCCTGGAGTGTCCCATTAGCTCTAGCCAAAAACATTCAGTACTTC.